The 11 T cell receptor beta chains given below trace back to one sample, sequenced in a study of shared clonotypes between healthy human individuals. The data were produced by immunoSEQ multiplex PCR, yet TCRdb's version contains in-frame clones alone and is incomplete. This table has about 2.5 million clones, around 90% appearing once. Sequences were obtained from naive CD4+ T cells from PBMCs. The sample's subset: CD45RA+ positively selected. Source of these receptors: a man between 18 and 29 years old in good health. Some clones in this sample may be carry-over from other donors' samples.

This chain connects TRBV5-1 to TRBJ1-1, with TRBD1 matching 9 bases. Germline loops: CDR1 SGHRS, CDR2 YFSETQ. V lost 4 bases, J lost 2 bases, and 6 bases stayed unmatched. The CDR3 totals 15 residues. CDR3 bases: TGCGCCAGCAGCCGAAAGACAGGGGGTAACACTGAAGCTTTCTTT. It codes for CASSRKTGGNTEAFF.

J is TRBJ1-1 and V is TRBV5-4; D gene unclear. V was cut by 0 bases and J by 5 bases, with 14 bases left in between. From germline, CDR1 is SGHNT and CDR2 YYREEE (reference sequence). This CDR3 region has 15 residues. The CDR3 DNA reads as TGTGCCAGCAGCTTGGCCTCCCGGGGATGGACTGAAGCTTTCTTT. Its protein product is CASSLASRGWTEAFF.

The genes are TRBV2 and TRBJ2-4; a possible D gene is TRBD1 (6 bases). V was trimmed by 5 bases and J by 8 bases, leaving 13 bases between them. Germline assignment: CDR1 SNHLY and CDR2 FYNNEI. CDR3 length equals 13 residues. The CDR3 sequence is CASSTGIQDIQYF. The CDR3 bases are TGTGCCAGCAGTACAGGGATTCAGGACATTCAGTACTTC. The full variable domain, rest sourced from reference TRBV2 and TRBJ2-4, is EPEVTQTPSHQVTQMGQEVILRCVPISNHLYFYWYRQILGQKVEFLVSFYNNEISEKSEIFDDQFSVERPDGSNFTLKIRSTKLEDSAMYFCASSTGIQDIQYFGAGTRLSVL.

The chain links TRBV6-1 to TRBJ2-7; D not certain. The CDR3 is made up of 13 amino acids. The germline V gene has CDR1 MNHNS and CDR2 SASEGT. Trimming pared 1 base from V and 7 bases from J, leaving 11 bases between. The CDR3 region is CASSEGRYGEQYF. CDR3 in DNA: TGTGCCAGCAGTGAAGGGCGATACGGGGAGCAGTACTTC.

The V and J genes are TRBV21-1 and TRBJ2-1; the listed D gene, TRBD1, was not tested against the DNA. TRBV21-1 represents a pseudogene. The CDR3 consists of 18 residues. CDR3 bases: TGTGCCAGCAGCAAAGTAAGACAGGGGCCTGCCGGATTGAATGAGCAGTTCTTC. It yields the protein CASSKVRQGPAGLNEQFF.

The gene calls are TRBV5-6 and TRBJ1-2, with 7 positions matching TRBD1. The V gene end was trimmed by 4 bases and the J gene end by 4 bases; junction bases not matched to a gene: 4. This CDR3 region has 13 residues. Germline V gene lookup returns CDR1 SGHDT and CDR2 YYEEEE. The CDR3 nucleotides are TGTGCCAGCAGCCGGGACAGCCTCTATGGCTACACCTTC. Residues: CASSRDSLYGYTF.

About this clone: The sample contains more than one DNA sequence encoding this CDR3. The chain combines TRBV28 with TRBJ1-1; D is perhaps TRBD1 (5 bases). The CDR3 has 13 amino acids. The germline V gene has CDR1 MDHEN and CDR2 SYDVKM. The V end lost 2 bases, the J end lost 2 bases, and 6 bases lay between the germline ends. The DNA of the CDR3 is TGTGCCAGCAGTTTAGGGGGAAACACTGAAGCTTTCTTT. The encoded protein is CASSLGGNTEAFF. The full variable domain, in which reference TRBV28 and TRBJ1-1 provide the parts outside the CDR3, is DVKVTQSSRYLVKRTGEKVFLECVQDMDHENMFWYRQDPGLGLRLIYFSYDVKMKEKGDIPEGYSVSREKKERFSLILESASTNQTSMYLCASSLGGNTEAFFGQGTRLTVV.

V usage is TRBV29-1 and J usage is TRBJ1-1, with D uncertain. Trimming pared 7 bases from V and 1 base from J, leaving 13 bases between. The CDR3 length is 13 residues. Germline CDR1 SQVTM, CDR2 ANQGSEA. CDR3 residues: CSAPGRENTEAFF. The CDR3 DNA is TGCAGCGCCCCGGGGAGGGAGAACACTGAAGCTTTCTTT.

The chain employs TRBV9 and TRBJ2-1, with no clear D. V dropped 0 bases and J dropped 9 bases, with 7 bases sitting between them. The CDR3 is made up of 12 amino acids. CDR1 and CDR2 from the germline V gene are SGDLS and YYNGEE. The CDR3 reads CASSVGSGEQFF. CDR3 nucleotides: TGTGCCAGCAGCGTAGGTTCGGGTGAGCAGTTCTTC.

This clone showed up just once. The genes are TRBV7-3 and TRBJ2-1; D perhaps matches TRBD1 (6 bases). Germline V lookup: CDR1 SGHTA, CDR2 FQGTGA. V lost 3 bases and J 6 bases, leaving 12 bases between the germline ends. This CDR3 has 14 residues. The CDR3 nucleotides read TGTGCCAGCAGCTTCCTCATGGGGGCCAATGAGCAGTTCTTC. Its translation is CASSFLMGANEQFF.

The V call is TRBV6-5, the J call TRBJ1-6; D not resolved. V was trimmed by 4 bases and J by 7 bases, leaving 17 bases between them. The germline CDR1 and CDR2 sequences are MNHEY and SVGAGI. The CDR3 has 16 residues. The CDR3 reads CASSLLGSAKNSPLHF. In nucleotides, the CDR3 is TGTGCCAGCAGTTTACTTGGGTCAGCGAAGAATTCACCCCTCCACTTT.